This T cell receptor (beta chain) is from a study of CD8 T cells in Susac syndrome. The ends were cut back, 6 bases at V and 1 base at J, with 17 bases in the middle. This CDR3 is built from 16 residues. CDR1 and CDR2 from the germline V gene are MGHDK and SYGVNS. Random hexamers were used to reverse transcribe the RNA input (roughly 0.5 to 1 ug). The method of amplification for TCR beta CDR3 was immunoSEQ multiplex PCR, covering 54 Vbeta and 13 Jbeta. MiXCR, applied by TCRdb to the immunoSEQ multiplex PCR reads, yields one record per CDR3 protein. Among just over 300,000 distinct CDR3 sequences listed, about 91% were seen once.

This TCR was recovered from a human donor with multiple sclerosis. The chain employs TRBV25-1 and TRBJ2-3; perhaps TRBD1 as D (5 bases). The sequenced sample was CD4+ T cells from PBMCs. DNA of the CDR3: TGTGCCAGCAGAGGGGTGTACTTAGGCGGCACAGATACGCAGTATTTT. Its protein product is CASRGVYLGGTDTQYF.